The clone carrying this T cell receptor (beta chain) was detected many times. Looked up from germline, CDR1 is SQVTM and CDR2 is ANQGSEA. V was cut by 2 bases and J by 6 bases, with 11 bases left in between. The CDR3 sequence is 12 residues long. The data belong to a study of regulatory T cells in long-lasting Graves disease. Sequencing libraries for TCR beta were prepared with iRepertoire HTBI primers and Arm-PCR of CDR3 regions. TCRdb reanalysed the multiplex PCR reads using MiXCR and keeps one entry per CDR3 protein. The sample lists 200,000 to 300,000 distinct CDR3 sequences, 20% to 25% seen once, with around 14% in the top ten. Time point given: newly diagnosed GD, antithyroid drugs for less than 3 months. After RNA was extracted from PBMCs, the TCR library was made from it.

This rearrangement joins TRBV29-1 to TRBJ2-7; D not resolved. This TCR derives from a female donor with Graves disease. The source material was peripheral blood mononuclear cells (PBMCs), sampled at new diagnosis, from a patient treated with antithyroid drugs. This CDR3 reads CSVEKSVGEQYF. The CDR3 DNA reads TGCAGCGTTGAAAAGTCAGTCGGCGAGCAGTACTTC.